These T cell receptor beta chains were read from a single sample in a study of cytomegalovirus exposure and HLA in healthy donors. Here immunoSEQ multiplex PCR was the method, and the copy in TCRdb shows in-frame clones only, minus some. This sample has around 160,000 clones, with about 83% found just once. The sequenced sample was PBMCs. These TCRs come from a man in his forties in good health and CMV-seropositive. The conserved cysteine and the conserved F or W are not part of the CDR3 here. D genes are given only for firm matches. Not every row has a clone size; where given, it reads once, few, many or a size class.

abundance	j_gene	d_gene	v_gene	CDR3aa
NA	TRBJ2-2	TRBD1	TRBV4-1	ASSPGTANTGELF
NA	TRBJ2-3	TRBD2	TRBV6-5	ASSYGGDTDTQY
NA	TRBJ1-1	NA	TRBV5-4	ASSLAGGYEAF
NA	TRBJ2-1	TRBD2	TRBV29-1	STGRASGTGEQF
NA	TRBJ2-1	NA	TRBV2	ASSPQAWNEQF
NA	TRBJ2-1	TRBD2	TRBV9	ASSGPLAGGEQF
few	TRBJ2-7	NA	TRBV10-1	ASSESGRAPYEQY
once	TRBJ1-1	NA	TRBV18	ASSREGDTEAF
NA	TRBJ1-4	TRBD1	TRBV4-1	ASSQEGGDRANEKLF
NA	TRBJ2-7	TRBD1	TRBV2	ASGRDSSYEQY
few	TRBJ1-2	TRBD1	TRBV7-9	ASSLGTGEGYT
NA	TRBJ1-1	NA	TRBV27	ASSLSIWSQLNTEAF
NA	TRBJ1-4	TRBD1	TRBV5-1	ASSLDRGDEKLF
NA	TRBJ2-1	NA	TRBV28	ASSGAGPYNEQF
NA	TRBJ2-1	NA	TRBV10-3	ATGGGLNNEQF
NA	TRBJ2-1	TRBD1	TRBV18	ASSPRQGTHNEQF
NA	TRBJ2-1	TRBD2	TRBV5-6	ASSFKKGGRGSYEQF
NA	TRBJ2-5	NA	TRBV9	ASSVEGGQLQETQY
NA	TRBJ2-3	TRBD2	TRBV5-1	ASSDGGLAGGFTDTQY
NA	TRBJ2-7	NA	TRBV28	ASTFDRYYYEQY
NA	TRBJ2-2	NA	TRBV19	ASSPRGITGELF
NA	TRBJ2-2	TRBD1	TRBV7-3	ASSPDRVTGELF
NA	TRBJ1-5	NA	TRBV4-2	ASSQDGRAIANQPQH
NA	TRBJ2-7	TRBD1	TRBV28	ASSWTGAYEQY
NA	TRBJ2-3	NA	TRBV7-9	ASSQVDTQY
NA	TRBJ2-1	NA	TRBV28	ASSLTSFTDEQF
NA	TRBJ2-7	TRBD1	TRBV7-9	ASSLDRGYEQY
NA	TRBJ1-3	TRBD1	TRBV5-4	ASSSRDRASNTIY
NA	TRBJ1-1	NA	TRBV4-2	ASSLYHRANTEAF
NA	TRBJ2-3	TRBD2	TRBV7-2	ASSLAVGSGGLQY
NA	TRBJ1-2	NA	TRBV30	AWSKKLVDYGYT
NA	TRBJ2-1	NA	TRBV28	ASSLSRGSYNEQF
NA	TRBJ2-3	NA	TRBV5-4	ASSLFDRLYGDTQY
NA	TRBJ1-4	NA	TRBV28	ASSSPPGLGKLF
NA	TRBJ1-2	NA	TRBV2	ASGDRLSGYGYT
NA	TRBJ1-5	NA	TRBV27	ASSFTSLVQPQH
NA	TRBJ2-7	NA	TRBV19	ASSIGWGPDEQY
NA	TRBJ1-1	NA	TRBV5-1	ASSWGSEAF
NA	TRBJ2-2	TRBD1	TRBV19	ASSRDRGSSGELF
NA	TRBJ2-7	TRBD2	TRBV19	ATSGTSLYEQY
NA	TRBJ2-5	TRBD1	TRBV7-7	ASSPTGGSETQY
NA	TRBJ2-2	NA	TRBV19	ASSRRGGTTTGELL
NA	TRBJ2-3	TRBD2	TRBV7-6	ASSLAPKTSGSTDTQY
once	TRBJ2-1	NA	TRBV6-4	ARQPGNKGNEQF
NA	TRBJ1-1	NA	TRBV11-2	ASSLDLTEAF
NA	TRBJ2-3	TRBD2	TRBV9	ASSAHRVASGPTDTQY
once	TRBJ1-1	NA	TRBV5-1	ASRDPGHKEAF
few	TRBJ1-3	NA	TRBV6-5	ASSLEYYSGNTIY
NA	TRBJ2-1	TRBD2	TRBV5-4	ASSASGRVSSYNEQF
NA	TRBJ2-7	NA	TRBV7-9	ASSLQGPSYEQY
few	TRBJ2-5	NA	TRBV10-3	ATGPPETQY
NA	TRBJ2-2	NA	TRBV15	ATSRETRVAGELF
NA	TRBJ1-4	TRBD1	TRBV18	ASSPRTGYNEKLF
NA	TRBJ1-1	NA	TRBV27	ASRPVGVNTEAF
NA	TRBJ2-5	TRBD1	TRBV6-5	ASSTTGQGRETQY
NA	TRBJ1-4	NA	TRBV6-1	ASSERGLRDEKLF
NA	TRBJ1-2	NA	TRBV28	ASSFSGESNYGYT
NA	TRBJ2-7	TRBD1	TRBV6-1	ASSADRLSYEQY
NA	TRBJ2-7	NA	TRBV2	ASSEVMFGEQY